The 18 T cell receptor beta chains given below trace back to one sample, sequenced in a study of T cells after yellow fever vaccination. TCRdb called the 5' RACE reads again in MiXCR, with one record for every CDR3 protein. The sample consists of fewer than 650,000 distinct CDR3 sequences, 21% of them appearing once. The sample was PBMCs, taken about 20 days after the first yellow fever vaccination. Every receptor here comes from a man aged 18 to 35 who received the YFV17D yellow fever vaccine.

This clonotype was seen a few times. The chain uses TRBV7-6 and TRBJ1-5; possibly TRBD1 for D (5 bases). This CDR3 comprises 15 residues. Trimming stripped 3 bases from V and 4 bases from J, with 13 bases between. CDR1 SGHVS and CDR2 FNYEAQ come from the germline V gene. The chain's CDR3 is CASSFGDSENQPQHF. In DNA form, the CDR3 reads TGTGCCAGCAGCTTTGGCGACAGCGAAAATCAGCCCCAGCATTTT.

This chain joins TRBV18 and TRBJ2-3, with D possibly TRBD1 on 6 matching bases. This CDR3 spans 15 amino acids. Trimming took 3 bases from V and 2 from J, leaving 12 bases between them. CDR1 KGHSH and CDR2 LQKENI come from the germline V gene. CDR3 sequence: CASSPRQATTDTQYF. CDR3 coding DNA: TGTGCCAGCTCACCGAGACAGGCCACCACAGATACGCAGTATTTT.

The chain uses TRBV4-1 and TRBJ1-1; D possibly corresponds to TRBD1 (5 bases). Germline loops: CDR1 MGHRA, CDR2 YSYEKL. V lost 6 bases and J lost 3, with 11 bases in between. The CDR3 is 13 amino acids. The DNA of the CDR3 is TGCGCCAGCAGTATTATAGGGGACACTGAAGCTTTCTTT. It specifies CASSIIGDTEAFF.

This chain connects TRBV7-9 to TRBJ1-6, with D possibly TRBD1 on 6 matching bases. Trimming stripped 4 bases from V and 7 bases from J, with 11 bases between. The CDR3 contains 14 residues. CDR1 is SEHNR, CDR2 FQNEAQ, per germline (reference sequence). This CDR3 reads CASSSQGNNSPLHF. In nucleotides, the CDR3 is TGTGCCAGCAGCTCACAGGGAAACAATTCACCCCTCCACTTT.

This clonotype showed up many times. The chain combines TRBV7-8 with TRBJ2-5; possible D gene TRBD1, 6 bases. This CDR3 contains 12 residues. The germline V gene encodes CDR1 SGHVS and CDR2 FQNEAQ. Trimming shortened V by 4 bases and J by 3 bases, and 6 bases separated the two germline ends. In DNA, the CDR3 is TGTGCCAGCAGCTACAGGGAAGAGACCCAGTACTTC. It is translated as CASSYREETQYF. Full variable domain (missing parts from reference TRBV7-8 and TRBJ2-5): GAGVSQSPRYKVAKRGQDVALRCDPISGHVSLFWYQQALGQGPEFLTYFQNEAQLDKSGLPSDRFFAERPEGSVSTLKIQRTQQEDSAVYLCASSYREETQYFGPGTRLLVL.

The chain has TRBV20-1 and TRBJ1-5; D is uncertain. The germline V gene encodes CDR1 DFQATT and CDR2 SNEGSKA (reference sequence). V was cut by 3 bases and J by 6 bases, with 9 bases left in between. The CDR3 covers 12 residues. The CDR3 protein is CSARANSQPQHF. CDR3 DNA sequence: TGCAGTGCTAGGGCGAATAGTCAGCCCCAGCATTTT.

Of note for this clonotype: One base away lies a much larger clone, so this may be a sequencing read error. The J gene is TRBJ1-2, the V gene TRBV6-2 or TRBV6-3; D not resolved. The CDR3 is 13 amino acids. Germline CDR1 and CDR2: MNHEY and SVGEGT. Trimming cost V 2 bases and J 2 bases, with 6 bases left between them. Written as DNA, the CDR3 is TGTGCCAGCAGTTACGACGGAAACTATGGCTACACCTTC. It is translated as CASSYDGNYGYTF.

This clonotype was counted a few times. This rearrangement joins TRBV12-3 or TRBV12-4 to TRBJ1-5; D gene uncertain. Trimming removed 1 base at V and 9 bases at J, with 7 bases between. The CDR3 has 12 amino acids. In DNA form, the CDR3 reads TGTGCCAGCAGTTTAGTGAAGACGCCCCAGCATTTT. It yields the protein CASSLVKTPQHF.

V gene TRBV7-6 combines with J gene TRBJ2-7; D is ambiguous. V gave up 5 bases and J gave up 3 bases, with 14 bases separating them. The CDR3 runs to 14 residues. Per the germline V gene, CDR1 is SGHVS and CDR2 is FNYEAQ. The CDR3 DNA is TGTGCCAGCAGCCCATCCATCGAAGACTACGAGCAGTACGTC. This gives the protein CASSPSIEDYEQYV.

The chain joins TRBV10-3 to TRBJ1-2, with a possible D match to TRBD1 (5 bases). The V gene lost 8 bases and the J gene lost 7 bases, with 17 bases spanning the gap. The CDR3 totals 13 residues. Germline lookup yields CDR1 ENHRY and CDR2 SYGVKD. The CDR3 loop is CAIWDLLIGGYTF. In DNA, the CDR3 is TGTGCCATCTGGGACCTTCTTATCGGTGGCTACACCTTC.

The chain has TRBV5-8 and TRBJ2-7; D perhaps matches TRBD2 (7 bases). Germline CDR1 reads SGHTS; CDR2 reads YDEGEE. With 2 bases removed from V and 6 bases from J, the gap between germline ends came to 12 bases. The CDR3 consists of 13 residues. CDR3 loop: CASSFLGGGEQYV. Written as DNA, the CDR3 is TGTGCCAGCAGCTTTTTGGGAGGGGGCGAGCAGTACGTC.

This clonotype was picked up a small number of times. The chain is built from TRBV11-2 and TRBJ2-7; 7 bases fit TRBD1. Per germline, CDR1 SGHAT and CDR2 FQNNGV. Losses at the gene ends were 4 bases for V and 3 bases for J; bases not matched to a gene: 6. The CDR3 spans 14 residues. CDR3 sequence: CASSSRQGYYEQYF. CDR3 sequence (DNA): TGTGCCAGCAGCTCAAGACAGGGTTACTACGAGCAGTACTTC.

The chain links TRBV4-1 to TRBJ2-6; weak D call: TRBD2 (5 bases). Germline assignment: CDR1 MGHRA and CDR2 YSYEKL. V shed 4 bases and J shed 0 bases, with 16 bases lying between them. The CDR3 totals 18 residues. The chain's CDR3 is CASSPHAGRASGANVLTF. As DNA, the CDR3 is TGCGCCAGCAGCCCACATGCGGGTAGGGCCTCTGGGGCCAACGTCCTGACTTTC.

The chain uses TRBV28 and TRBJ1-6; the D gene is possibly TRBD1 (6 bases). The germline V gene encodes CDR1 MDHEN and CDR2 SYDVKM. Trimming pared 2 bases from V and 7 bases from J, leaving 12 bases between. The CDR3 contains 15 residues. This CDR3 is CASSLGGAGNSPLHF. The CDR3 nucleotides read TGTGCCAGCAGTTTAGGGGGGGCAGGGAATTCACCCCTCCACTTT.

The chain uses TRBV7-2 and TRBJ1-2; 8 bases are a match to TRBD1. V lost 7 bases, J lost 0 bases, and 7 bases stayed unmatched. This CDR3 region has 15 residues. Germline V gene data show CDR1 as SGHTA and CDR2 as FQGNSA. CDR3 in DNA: TGTGCCAGCAACCGGGACAGGAGAACTAACTATGGCTACACCTTC. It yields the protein CASNRDRRTNYGYTF.

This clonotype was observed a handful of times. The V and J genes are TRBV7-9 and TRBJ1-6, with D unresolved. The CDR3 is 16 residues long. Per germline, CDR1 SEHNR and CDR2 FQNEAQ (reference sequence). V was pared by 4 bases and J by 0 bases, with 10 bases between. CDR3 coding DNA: TGTGCCAGCAGCTCGGACCCGAGCTCCTATAATTCACCCCTCCACTTT. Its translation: CASSSDPSSYNSPLHF.

CDR3 amino acids: CASSQDGLTTGELFF. CDR3 in DNA: TGCGCCAGCAGCCAAGATGGCTTGACCACCGGGGAGCTGTTTTTT. J is TRBJ2-2 and V is TRBV4-3; D is ambiguous. The CDR3 extends over 15 amino acids. Germline-derived CDR1 and CDR2 are LGHNA and YSLEER. V lost 0 bases to trimming and J lost 4 bases, with 9 bases between them.

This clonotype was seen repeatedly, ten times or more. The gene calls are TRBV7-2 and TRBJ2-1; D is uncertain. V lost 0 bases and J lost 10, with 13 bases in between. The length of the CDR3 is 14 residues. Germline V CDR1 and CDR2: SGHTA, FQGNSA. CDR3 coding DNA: TGTGCCAGCAGCTTAGCTTGGGCCCTAGGGGAGCAGTTCTTC. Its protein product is CASSLAWALGEQFF.